This T cell receptor (beta chain) emerged from a study of metastatic and nonmetastatic thyroid tumors (dated by TCRdb to 2018 to 2020). Regarding the complete study: The researchers compared repertoires between peripheral blood samples and tumor or nodule tissue samples from patients with malignant or benign thyroid disease. The investigation overall reported the following: In both blood and tumor samples, TCR beta diversity was reported to be significantly higher in malignant tumors than in benign nodules.

Libraries were prepared through PCR. TCRdb lists the instrument as Illumina HiSeq 4000. High-throughput sequencing was used to profile the TCR beta-chain CDR3 region of each patient. On the study's bioinformatics: Drawing on CDR3 differences between clinicopathological groups, the researchers built a classifier meant to tell apart patients with distant-metastatic papillary thyroid cancer. Repertoire diversity was assessed with the Shannon index, and tumor-blood repertoire similarity with the Morisita-Horn index. The public reads were run again by TCRdb, first through fastp at Q25 and then through MiXCR, and only productive beta chains were kept. These V and J calls derive from TCRdb rather than the authors' analysis. The sample table records about 3,100 clones; roughly a quarter of these occur just once. Clones ranked in the top ten supply around 15% of the sample. Before undergoing thyroid surgery, none of the patients had been given any kind of treatment. The study retrospectively analysed patient clinical samples collected from the early 2010s to the late 2010s using T-cell receptor beta sequencing.

This clone is identified as large (0.1 to 1%). No antigen is known for it. No base-level quality is on record; no much larger clone is a single base apart. From the cysteine up to the phenylalanine, the CDR3 has a length of 15 residues. The only DNA kept is the CDR3, 45 bases in frame from the first base. CDR1 and CDR2, looked up from the germline V gene, are SGHTA and FQGNSA. V is pared back by 3 bases and J by 6 bases, with 15 bases lying between the germline termini. Recombination joined TRBV7-2 with TRBJ2-1, with TRBD1 tentatively as D gene (6 bases match). This TCR was sampled from a female donor with papillary thyroid cancer or a benign thyroid nodule (not recorded which). Some clones in this sample may be carry-over from other donors' samples. Sequenced: tumor tissue. The bases are TGTGCCAGCAGCTTTATGGCAGGGGCGTCCAATGAGCAGTTCTTC. It specifies CASSFMAGASNEQFF.